Listed here is a single T cell receptor beta chain. Germline assignment: CDR1 MNHEY and CDR2 SVGAGI. After removal of 0 bases from V and 8 bases from J, the junction contained 5 bases not matched to a gene. This CDR3 is 15 amino acids long. Clones were read by immunoSEQ multiplex PCR, and TCRdb kept only the in-frame ones, dropping some. The table shows 95,000 to 120,000 clones, with about 90% occurring only once. This sample was taken from a study of blood T cell repertoires in COVID-19. Study at large: The analysed material was cDNA or gDNA that came from T cells, B-cell-depleted T cells, or PBMCs.

The genes are TRBV6-5 and TRBJ1-4, with 8 nucleotides matching TRBD1. The sample taken for sequencing was peripheral blood. The clonotype comes from a woman aged 45 to 65 with acute or convalescent COVID-19. The DNA of the CDR3 is TGTGCCAGCAGTTACTCTCAGGGGGCAGGGGAAAAACTGTTTTTT. This sequence encodes CASSYSQGAGEKLFF.